The 30 T cell receptor beta chains listed next were all sequenced from one sample in a study of cytomegalovirus exposure and HLA in healthy donors. With 60 Vbeta and 13 Jbeta primers, the PCR was carried out. Here immunoSEQ multiplex PCR was the method, and the copy in TCRdb shows in-frame clones only, minus some. The top ten clones hold roughly 3% of a sample with some 180,000 clones, around 77% of them seen once. The specimen sequenced was PBMCs. Source of these receptors: a young woman in good health and CMV-seronegative.

This sequence joins TRBV7-6 and TRBJ1-1, with 7 bases that match TRBD1. The CDR3 is made up of 12 amino acids. CDR1 SGHVS and CDR2 FNYEAQ come from the germline V gene. The J segment lost 6 bases and the V segment lost 5 bases, leaving 3 bases of the junction unmatched. CDR3 sequence: CASSPTGAEAFF. The CDR3 bases are TGTGCCAGCAGCCCTACAGGGGCTGAAGCTTTCTTT.

The rearrangement joins TRBV5-4 to TRBJ1-4; maybe TRBD1 (5 bases). Trimming pared 0 bases from V and 4 bases from J, leaving 13 bases between. The CDR3 consists of 16 residues. In germline, CDR1 is SGHNT, CDR2 YYREEE (reference sequence). In DNA, the CDR3 is TGTGCCAGCAGCTTGGCCGCGTCAGGGCTTAATGAAAAACTGTTTTTT. This gives the protein CASSLAASGLNEKLFF.

The rearrangement uses TRBV2 and TRBJ2-7, with D hard to call. Trimming took off 4 bases at V and 2 bases at J, with 3 bases between the two ends. Germline loops: CDR1 SNHLY, CDR2 FYNNEI. The CDR3 totals 11 residues. CDR3 nucleotide sequence: TGTGCCAGCAGTGGCGCCTACGAGCAGTACTTC. Residues: CASSGAYEQYF.

V and J are TRBV9 and TRBJ2-2, with 8 bases identical to TRBD1. Trimming removed 0 bases from V and 6 bases from J; junction bases left unmatched: 10. In germline, CDR1 is SGDLS, CDR2 YYNGEE. The CDR3 has 17 amino acids. This CDR3 reads CASSVAPQGAHPGELFF. Written as DNA, the CDR3 is TGTGCCAGCAGCGTAGCTCCCCAGGGGGCGCATCCCGGGGAGCTGTTTTTT. Full variable domain (outside the CDR3, taken from reference TRBV9 and TRBJ2-2): DSGVTQTPKHLITATGQRVTLRCSPRSGDLSVYWYQQSLDQGLQFLIQYYNGEERAKGNILERFSAQQFPDLHSELNLSSLELGDSALYFCASSVAPQGAHPGELFFGEGSRLTVL.

V usage is TRBV7-6 and J usage is TRBJ2-1, with 12 bases lining up with TRBD2. The germline gives CDR1 SGHVS, CDR2 FNYEAQ. This CDR3 is 18 amino acids long. V lost 0 bases, J lost 5 bases, and 8 bases stayed unmatched. CDR3 protein: CASSLAFPRLAGDNEQFF. CDR3 DNA: TGTGCCAGCAGCTTAGCGTTTCCCCGACTAGCGGGGGACAATGAGCAGTTCTTC.

The chain joins TRBV7-9 to TRBJ1-2, with TRBD1 matching 9 bases. Germline-derived CDR1 and CDR2 are SEHNR and FQNEAQ (reference sequence). V was pared by 3 bases and J by 2 bases, with 1 base of the junction left unmatched. CDR3 length: 14 amino acids. CDR3 coding DNA: TGTGCCAGCAGCTTGGGGACAGGGAACTATGGCTACACCTTC. Encoded protein: CASSLGTGNYGYTF.

The chain uses TRBV7-9 and TRBJ1-4, with TRBD1 matching over 8 bases. Germline-derived CDR1 and CDR2 are SEHNR and FQNEAQ (reference sequence). With V trimmed by 5 bases and J by 7 bases, 6 bases remained unmatched. This CDR3 is 14 amino acids long. CDR3 DNA sequence: TGTGCCAGCAGCCCGAGGACAGGGAGTGAAAAACTGTTTTTT. Protein product: CASSPRTGSEKLFF.

The CDR3 DNA reads as TGTGCCAGCAGCGGGACTTCAACTAATGAAAAACTGTTTTTT. Its protein is CASSGTSTNEKLFF. V and J are TRBV13 and TRBJ1-4; D is possibly TRBD1 (5 bases). The CDR3 covers 14 residues. Germline CDR1 reads PRHDT; CDR2 reads FYEKMQ (reference sequence). V was pared by 5 bases and J by 0 bases, with 7 bases between.

This clone has a single count. The V gene is TRBV29-1, the J gene TRBJ2-1; D possibly corresponds to TRBD1 (5 bases). There are 13 residues in the CDR3. The germline CDR1 and CDR2 sequences are SQVTM and ANQGSEA. The germline V and J ends were trimmed by 1 base and 4 bases, with 8 bases remaining between them. CDR3 sequence: CSVEGGLYNEQFF. As DNA, the CDR3 is TGCAGCGTTGAAGGGGGCCTTTACAATGAGCAGTTCTTC.

The chain combines TRBV7-8 with TRBJ2-7; 7 nucleotides agree with TRBD1. V shed 4 bases and J 1 base; nucleotides not matched to a gene: 7. Germline assignment: CDR1 SGHVS and CDR2 FQNEAQ. The CDR3 loop spans 15 amino acids. The CDR3 bases are TGTGCCAGCAGCTCACCCGGGACAGTTTCCTACGAGCAGTACTTC. Translating gives CASSSPGTVSYEQYF.

The V call is TRBV28, the J call TRBJ2-7; D gene unclear. The CDR3 is 16 amino acids. CDR1 and CDR2 from the germline V gene are MDHEN and SYDVKM. Trimming cost V 5 bases and J 0 bases, with 17 bases left between them. The chain's CDR3 is CASSAYSSLSSYEQYF. Written as DNA, the CDR3 is TGTGCCAGCAGTGCCTACAGCTCTCTTAGCTCCTACGAGCAGTACTTC.

This sequence joins TRBV9 and TRBJ2-7, with TRBD2 identical over 10 bases. CDR1 is SGDLS, CDR2 YYNGEE, per germline. Trimming at V came to 4 bases and at J to 4 bases, leaving 5 bases not matched to a gene. The CDR3 has 14 amino acids. The CDR3 DNA reads TGTGCCAGCAGCTCAGCTAGCGGGAGTTACGAGCAGTACTTC. Translated, it gives CASSSASGSYEQYF.

The chain joins TRBV30 to TRBJ1-1, with D maybe TRBD1 (6 bases). V was shortened by 1 base and J by 8 bases, with 14 bases between the two germline ends. Germline V CDR1 and CDR2: GTSNPN, SVGIG (reference sequence). The CDR3 totals 13 residues. Here the CDR3 reads CAWSAGLRGEAFF. The DNA for the CDR3 is TGTGCCTGGAGTGCGGGATTGAGGGGGGAAGCTTTCTTT.

CDR3 residues: CASSAVGQGPYEQYF. CDR3 DNA: TGCGCCAGCAGCGCCGTCGGACAGGGCCCCTACGAGCAGTACTTC. The gene calls are TRBV5-1 and TRBJ2-7; 8 bases are shared with TRBD1. V was pared by 4 bases and J by 2 bases, with 8 bases of the junction left unmatched. This CDR3 is built from 15 residues. Germline V CDR1 and CDR2: SGHRS, YFSETQ.

This clone was picked up one time. The genes are TRBV19 and TRBJ1-2; D is possibly TRBD1 (5 bases). CDR1 and CDR2 from the germline V gene are LNHDA and SQIVND (reference sequence). Trimming shortened V by 3 bases and J by 4 bases, and 18 bases separated the two germline ends. There are 16 residues in the CDR3. The CDR3 DNA sequence: TGTGCCAGTAGTATGTACGCGACAGTAACCTCCTATGGCTACACCTTC. This codes for CASSMYATVTSYGYTF.

The gene calls are TRBV2 and TRBJ2-7; 10 nucleotides match TRBD1. Germline trimming cut 7 bases from V and 2 bases from J; bases unmatched to any gene: 5. Germline V gene data show CDR1 as SNHLY and CDR2 as FYNNEI. This CDR3 comprises 14 residues. The chain's CDR3 is CASIEGTGAYEQYF. CDR3 bases: TGTGCCAGCATCGAGGGGACAGGGGCCTACGAGCAGTACTTC.

The table lists this clone with a few counts. The gene calls are TRBV5-1 and TRBJ2-3; TRBD1 matches 10 bases. Germline CDR1 is SGHRS and CDR2 is YFSETQ. V was pared by 4 bases and J by 6 bases, with 8 bases of the junction left unmatched. The CDR3 has 15 amino acids. The DNA for the CDR3 is TGCGCCAGCAGCCTAGGGACAGGGGTTAGGGATACGCAGTATTTT. The encoded protein is CASSLGTGVRDTQYF. The variable domain in full, completed from reference TRBV5-1 and TRBJ2-3, reads KAGVTQTPRYLIKTRGQQVTLSCSPISGHRSVSWYQQTPGQGLQFLFEYFSETQRNKGNFPGRFSGRQFSNSRSEMNVSTLELGDSALYLCASSLGTGVRDTQYFGPGTRLTVL.

This clone was observed a handful of times. The V call is TRBV6-5, the J call TRBJ1-1; TRBD1 might be the D (5 bases). Germline CDR1 reads MNHEY; CDR2 reads SVGAGI. This CDR3 contains 15 residues. V was clipped by 2 bases and J by 7 bases, with 17 bases between them. CDR3 loop: CASSYAPGGTSEAFF. DNA of the CDR3: TGTGCCAGCAGTTACGCCCCCGGGGGTACAAGTGAAGCTTTCTTT.

The V and J genes are TRBV4-1 and TRBJ1-6; 7 bases are shared with TRBD1. The germline V gene encodes CDR1 MGHRA and CDR2 YSYEKL. The CDR3 spans 15 residues. V trimming: 5 bases; J trimming: 9 bases; junction bases outside the gene matches: 10. Written as DNA, the CDR3 is TGCGCCAGCAGCATCAAGACAGGGAGCACTTCACCCCTCCACTTT. Protein product: CASSIKTGSTSPLHF.

The J gene is TRBJ2-5, the V gene TRBV7-9; unclear D gene. The germline V gene has CDR1 SEHNR and CDR2 FQNEAQ (reference sequence). This CDR3 has 15 amino acids. Trimming removed 1 base at V and 4 bases at J, with 13 bases between. As DNA, the CDR3 is TGTGCCAGCAGCTTAGGTTATACAGATGGAGAGACCCAGTACTTC. Its protein is CASSLGYTDGETQYF.

This chain links TRBV6-5 with TRBJ2-6; 7 bases agree with TRBD2. The CDR3 is 15 amino acids. With V trimmed by 7 bases and J by 0 bases, 3 bases remained unmatched. Germline loops: CDR1 MNHEY, CDR2 SVGAGI. CDR3 DNA sequence: TGTGCCAGCAAGACGGGGGGCTCTGGGGCCAACGTCCTGACTTTC. Translating gives CASKTGGSGANVLTF.

The chain uses TRBV7-9 and TRBJ1-1; D is uncertain. Trimming shortened V by 1 base and J by 0 bases, and 18 bases separated the two germline ends. The CDR3 loop spans 18 amino acids. CDR1 is SEHNR and CDR2 is FQNEAQ in the germline V gene (reference sequence). CDR3 sequence reads: CASSLDATQEPMNTEAFF. Written as DNA, the CDR3 is TGTGCCAGCAGCTTAGATGCTACGCAGGAACCCATGAACACTGAAGCTTTCTTT.

J is TRBJ1-5 and V is TRBV4-1, with 8 bases aligning to TRBD1. The CDR3 consists of 14 residues. The J segment lost 7 bases and the V segment lost 4 bases, leaving 6 bases of the junction unmatched. Germline V gene sequence: CDR1 MGHRA, CDR2 YSYEKL. The CDR3 spells CASSPRTGNQPQHF. CDR3 DNA: TGCGCCAGCAGCCCTCGGACAGGGAACCAGCCCCAGCATTTT.

Note on this clone: At one of its ends the junction is not consistent with the germline gene, which may arise from a read error. The chain links TRBV7-9 to TRBJ2-1; possibly TRBD2 for D (6 bases). This CDR3 comprises 14 residues. The V gene's germline CDR1 is SEHNR and CDR2 FQNEAQ (reference sequence). The CDR3 loop reads CVSRPSEPYNEQFF. The CDR3 region has the DNA TGTGTCAGCCGTCCTAGCGAACCCTACAATGAGCAGTTCTTC.

This rearrangement joins TRBV4-1 to TRBJ2-7; the match to TRBD1 covers 10 bases. V lost 1 base to trimming and J lost 4 bases; unmatched junction nucleotides: 4. The germline CDR1 and CDR2 sequences are MGHRA and YSYEKL. CDR3 length equals 15 residues. The CDR3 coding sequence is TGCGCCAGCAGCCAAGCCGGGACAGGGGCTTACGAGCAGTACTTC. Protein product: CASSQAGTGAYEQYF.

The chain links TRBV6-6 to TRBJ2-7; D call uncertain. The CDR3 spans 13 residues. Trimming pared 5 bases from V and 3 bases from J, leaving 11 bases between. Germline CDR1 MNHNY, CDR2 SVGAGI (reference sequence). CDR3 in DNA: TGTGCCAGCAGTCGATACCTAAGCTACGAGCAGTACTTC. Translation: CASSRYLSYEQYF.

The chain joins TRBV19 to TRBJ2-1, with 12 nucleotides matching TRBD2. There are 17 residues in the CDR3. Looked up from germline, CDR1 is LNHDA and CDR2 is SQIVND (reference sequence). V dropped 6 bases and J dropped 6; count of bases not matched to a gene: 12. CDR3 protein: CASSHPPGLAGTNEQFF. CDR3 in DNA: TGTGCCAGTAGCCACCCCCCCGGACTAGCGGGGACCAATGAGCAGTTCTTC. Full variable domain (outside the CDR3, taken from reference TRBV19 and TRBJ2-1): DGGITQSPKYLFRKEGQNVTLSCEQNLNHDAMYWYRQDPGQGLRLIYYSQIVNDFQKGDIAEGYSVSREKKESFPLTVTSAQKNPTAFYLCASSHPPGLAGTNEQFFGPGTRLTVL.

This clone was found a few times. The V and J genes are TRBV6-1 and TRBJ1-1; 9 nucleotides match TRBD1. Trimming took 6 bases from V and 3 from J; bases not matched to a gene: 5. The CDR3 is made up of 14 amino acids. Germline CDR1 reads MNHNS; CDR2 reads SASEGT. The CDR3 is CASSAYRGHTEAFF. Written as DNA, the CDR3 is TGTGCCAGCAGCGCATACAGGGGGCACACTGAAGCTTTCTTT.

This clone has a handful of counts. V gene TRBV19 combines with J gene TRBJ1-1; TRBD1 agrees at 7 bases. Germline V gene sequence: CDR1 LNHDA, CDR2 SQIVND (reference sequence). The CDR3 has 13 residues. V lost 2 bases, J lost 7 bases, and 4 bases stayed unmatched. CDR3 loop: CASSIPRQGEAFF. CDR3 nucleotide sequence: TGTGCCAGTAGTATACCCCGACAGGGTGAAGCTTTCTTT. Full variable domain (remainder filled in from reference TRBV19 and TRBJ1-1): DGGITQSPKYLFRKEGQNVTLSCEQNLNHDAMYWYRQDPGQGLRLIYYSQIVNDFQKGDIAEGYSVSREKKESFPLTVTSAQKNPTAFYLCASSIPRQGEAFFGQGTRLTVV.

The chain joins TRBV7-9 to TRBJ2-7, with TRBD1 matching over 11 bases. The germline V gene has CDR1 SEHNR and CDR2 FQNEAQ (reference sequence). CDR3 length: 13 amino acids. J lost 4 bases, V lost 5 bases, and 1 base had no gene match. As DNA, the CDR3 is TGTGCCAGCAGCGGGGACAGGGGGTACGAGCAGTACTTC. The encoded protein is CASSGDRGYEQYF.